Shown below are 26 T cell receptor beta chains from a single sample sequenced in a study of T cells in narcolepsy. Repertoires were generated with immunoSEQ multiplex PCR, while TCRdb's copy carries only in-frame clones and drops some. Among more than 9,500 clones listed, around 94% were seen once. The sequenced sample consisted of CD45RA- memory CD4+ T cells from PBMCs. Receptors were obtained from a human donor with narcolepsy.

The count of this clone is one. This chain connects TRBV5-6 to TRBJ2-3, with a tentative D call TRBD2 (5 bases). This CDR3 region has 11 residues. The V gene's germline CDR1 is SGHDT and CDR2 YYEEEE. V was clipped by 4 bases and J by 5 bases, with 5 bases between them. Here the CDR3 reads CASSREDTQYF. The CDR3 DNA is TGTGCCAGCAGCCGGGAAGATACGCAGTATTTT. The full variable domain, rest sourced from reference TRBV5-6 and TRBJ2-3, is DAGVTQSPTHLIKTRGQQVTLRCSPKSGHDTVSWYQQALGQGPQFIFQYYEEEERQRGNFPDRFSGHQFPNYSSELNVNALLLGDSALYLCASSREDTQYFGPGTRLTVL.

V is TRBV14 and J is TRBJ1-1; no clear D gene. The germline V and J ends were trimmed by 3 bases and 1 base, with 9 bases remaining between them. Germline assignment: CDR1 SGHDN and CDR2 FVKESK. This CDR3 has 14 amino acids. The CDR3 is CASSHSLRNTEAFF. The CDR3 DNA is TGTGCCAGCAGCCATTCTCTACGGAACACTGAAGCTTTCTTT.

This sequence joins TRBV6-1 and TRBJ1-5; possibly TRBD1 for D (6 bases). V dropped 10 bases and J dropped 6 bases, with 16 bases sitting between them. CDR1 is MNHNS, CDR2 SASEGT, per germline. This CDR3 comprises 13 residues. The CDR3 reads CATQLGGGQPQHF. The CDR3 region has the DNA TGTGCCACCCAGTTGGGGGGCGGTCAGCCCCAGCATTTT.

The chain has TRBV2 and TRBJ2-5; no firm D call. Trimming left V 5 bases short and J 4 bases short, with 5 bases between. The CDR3 runs 11 residues. Looked up from germline, CDR1 is SNHLY and CDR2 is FYNNEI. CDR3 sequence (DNA): TGTGCCAGCAGTCTCCTAGAGACCCAGTACTTC. Amino acid sequence: CASSLLETQYF.

The rearrangement links TRBV21-1 to TRBJ1-1; TRBD1 was called by the table and not checked on the DNA. TRBV21-1 is termed a pseudogene. CDR3 size: 13 residues. The CDR3 DNA reads TGTGCCAGCAGCAACCAGGAGAACACTGAAGCTTTCTTT. Translation: CASSNQENTEAFF.

J is TRBJ1-2 and V is TRBV7-2; D is undetermined. The CDR3 runs 13 residues. V was trimmed by 4 bases and J by 4 bases, leaving 10 bases between them. Germline loops: CDR1 SGHTA, CDR2 FQGNSA. The DNA for the CDR3 is TGTGCCAGCAGCTCCCGACGGCTCTATGGCTACACCTTC. Translation gives CASSSRRLYGYTF.

V and J are TRBV15 and TRBJ2-1; 9 bases match TRBD2. This CDR3 is built from 15 residues. The germline gives CDR1 LNHNV, CDR2 YYDKDF (reference sequence). V was clipped by 2 bases and J by 2 bases; unmatched bases: 1. CDR3 sequence (DNA): TGTGCCACCAGCAGATGGACTAGCGCCTACAATGAGCAGTTCTTC. The encoded protein is CATSRWTSAYNEQFF. Full variable domain (missing parts from reference TRBV15 and TRBJ2-1): DAMVIQNPRYQVTQFGKPVTLSCSQTLNHNVMYWYQQKSSQAPKLLFHYYDKDFNNEADTPDNFQSRRPNTSFCFLDIRSPGLGDTAMYLCATSRWTSAYNEQFFGPGTRLTVL.

The chain carries TRBV7-9 and TRBJ2-3; D may be TRBD2 (6 bases). Trimming cost V 1 base and J 3 bases, with 11 bases left between them. This CDR3 region has 15 residues. Germline CDR1 SEHNR, CDR2 FQNEAQ (reference sequence). The CDR3 sequence is CASSLVVGRTDTQYF. The CDR3 coding sequence is TGTGCCAGCAGCTTAGTCGTAGGGAGGACAGATACGCAGTATTTT.

The rearrangement joins TRBV5-8 to TRBJ1-4, with TRBD1 as a possible D gene (5 bases). This CDR3 has 15 amino acids. V was clipped by 5 bases and J by 8 bases, with 19 bases between them. From germline, CDR1 is SGHTS and CDR2 YDEGEE. The CDR3 here is CASSDPWGGEEKLFF. The CDR3 bases are TGTGCCAGCAGTGATCCGTGGGGGGGAGAGGAAAAACTGTTTTTT.

This clone has a handful of counts. V and J are TRBV2 and TRBJ2-3; TRBD2 matches 7 bases. Germline V gene lookup returns CDR1 SNHLY and CDR2 FYNNEI. The CDR3 has 13 residues. Trimming took 6 bases from V and 6 from J; bases not matched to a gene: 6. CDR3 DNA: TGTGCCAGCAGCACGACTAGCAGGGATACGCAGTATTTT. This codes for CASSTTSRDTQYF.

This chain connects TRBV6-6 to TRBJ1-4; 8 bases line up with TRBD1. The germline V gene encodes CDR1 MNHNY and CDR2 SVGAGI (reference sequence). There are 14 residues in the CDR3. The V and J ends lost 4 bases and 6 bases, in that order; junction bases with no gene match: 4. In DNA, the CDR3 is TGTGCCAGCAGTTTCAGGGGGCCAGATGAAAAACTGTTTTTT. Translated, it gives CASSFRGPDEKLFF.

The V call is TRBV2, the J call TRBJ1-4; no clear D gene. The germline V and J ends were trimmed by 4 bases and 0 bases, with 9 bases remaining between them. The CDR3 totals 15 residues. Germline V gene lookup returns CDR1 SNHLY and CDR2 FYNNEI. The CDR3 DNA reads as TGTGCCAGCAGTGTTCCCATTACAACTAATGAAAAACTGTTTTTT. The encoded protein is CASSVPITTNEKLFF.

This clone was seen only once. The chain is built from TRBV5-1 and TRBJ2-1; D might be TRBD2 (6 bases). Germline V gives CDR1 SGHRS, CDR2 YFSETQ. The CDR3 is 16 amino acids. The V and J ends lost 4 bases and 6 bases respectively, with 20 bases between them. The CDR3 coding sequence is TGCGCCAGCAGCCCTTTTGGGGGAGGCCGGGTCAATGAGCAGTTCTTC. Protein: CASSPFGGGRVNEQFF.

The V gene is TRBV6-5, the J gene TRBJ2-2; D not resolved. The CDR3 spans 14 residues. The V and J ends lost 0 bases and 4 bases respectively, with 6 bases between them. CDR1 and CDR2 from the germline V gene are MNHEY and SVGAGI. In nucleotides, the CDR3 is TGTGCCAGCAGTTACTCACAGATCACCGGGGAGCTGTTTTTT. Translated, it gives CASSYSQITGELFF.

V gene TRBV18 combines with J gene TRBJ1-1, with D possibly TRBD1 on 6 matching bases. V shed 5 bases and J shed 5 bases, with 12 bases lying between them. The CDR3 is 13 amino acids. CDR1 KGHSH and CDR2 LQKENI come from the germline V gene. The CDR3 here is CASSYRERTEAFF. The CDR3 DNA reads as TGTGCCAGCTCATACAGGGAGAGGACTGAAGCTTTCTTT.

The chain employs TRBV7-9 and TRBJ2-3; no definite D call. From germline, CDR1 is SEHNR and CDR2 FQNEAQ (reference sequence). The CDR3 totals 13 residues. Trimming removed 2 bases at V and 6 bases at J, with 9 bases between. CDR3 in amino acids: CASSLWIADTQYF. As DNA, the CDR3 is TGTGCCAGCAGCTTATGGATAGCCGATACGCAGTATTTT.

In its sample, this clone was seen a few times. J is TRBJ2-3 and V is TRBV5-1, with D perhaps matching TRBD2 (6 bases). The germline gives CDR1 SGHRS, CDR2 YFSETQ. With 0 bases removed from V and 6 bases from J, the gap between germline ends came to 11 bases. The CDR3 runs to 14 residues. The CDR3 sequence is CASSLVQAGDTQYF. The CDR3, as DNA: TGCGCCAGCAGCTTGGTGCAGGCGGGGGATACGCAGTATTTT.

The genes are TRBV5-1 and TRBJ2-1; no clear D. The CDR3 contains 13 residues. V lost 5 bases and J lost 0, with 6 bases in between. CDR1 is SGHRS and CDR2 is YFSETQ in the germline V gene. The CDR3 DNA reads TGCGCCAGCAGACAGAGCTCCTACAATGAGCAGTTCTTC. Amino acid sequence: CASRQSSYNEQFF.

This chain joins TRBV5-1 and TRBJ2-5; D not resolved. This CDR3 has 13 residues. V was cut by 0 bases and J by 4 bases, with 7 bases left in between. Looked up from germline, CDR1 is SGHRS and CDR2 is YFSETQ. DNA for the CDR3: TGCGCCAGCAGCTTGGCTAGAGGAGAGACCCAGTACTTC. Protein sequence: CASSLARGETQYF. Using reference TRBV5-1 and TRBJ2-5 for the parts outside the CDR3, the full variable domain is KAGVTQTPRYLIKTRGQQVTLSCSPISGHRSVSWYQQTPGQGLQFLFEYFSETQRNKGNFPGRFSGRQFSNSRSEMNVSTLELGDSALYLCASSLARGETQYFGPGTRLLVL.

The rearrangement links TRBV30 to TRBJ1-5; D unclear. The CDR3 is 13 residues long. Per germline, CDR1 GTSNPN and CDR2 SVGIG (reference sequence). Trimming left V 1 base short and J 8 bases short, with 12 bases between. The CDR3 DNA reads TGTGCCTGGAGTGGAGGGATGGAGGAGCCCCAGCATTTT. Translated: CAWSGGMEEPQHF.

The chain recombines TRBV18 with TRBJ2-7, with TRBD1 matching 8 bases. Germline CDR1 is KGHSH and CDR2 is LQKENI. CDR3 size: 15 residues. V shed 4 bases, J shed 4 bases, and the junction held 9 bases outside the gene matches. CDR3 in DNA: TGTGCCAGCTCACGGGGGACAGGATCTTATTACGAGCAGTACTTC. This encodes CASSRGTGSYYEQYF. Full variable domain (rest looked up from reference TRBV18 and TRBJ2-7): NAGVMQNPRHLVRRRGQEARLRCSPMKGHSHVYWYRQLPEEGLKFMVYLQKENIIDESGMPKERFSAEFPKEGPSILRIQQVVRGDSAAYFCASSRGTGSYYEQYFGPGTRLTVT.

The chain joins TRBV25-1 to TRBJ1-4; 7 nucleotides match TRBD1. Per germline, CDR1 MGHDK and CDR2 SYGVNS. The CDR3 is 14 residues long. J was trimmed by 3 bases and V by 6 bases; bases with no gene match: 4. The CDR3 protein is CASRGQVANEKLFF. CDR3 sequence (DNA): TGTGCCAGCAGAGGACAGGTAGCTAATGAAAAACTGTTTTTT. The whole variable domain, filled in from reference TRBV25-1 and TRBJ1-4, reads EADIYQTPRYLVIGTGKKITLECSQTMGHDKMYWYQQDPGMELHLIHYSYGVNSTEKGDLSSESTVSRIRTEHFPLTLESARPSHTSQYLCASRGQVANEKLFFGSGTQLSVL.

The chain carries TRBV19 and TRBJ1-6, with TRBD1 matching over 7 bases. Germline V CDR1 and CDR2: LNHDA, SQIVND (reference sequence). J was trimmed by 5 bases and V by 5 bases; bases with no gene match: 3. The CDR3 spans 14 residues. In DNA form, the CDR3 reads TGTGCCAGTAGTCACAGGGGTGATAATTCACCCCTCCACTTT. As protein: CASSHRGDNSPLHF.

This clone was seen once. CDR3 residues: CAWTGSPYEQYF. For the CDR3, the DNA is TGTGCCTGGACGGGCTCCCCCTACGAGCAGTACTTC. The genes are TRBV30 and TRBJ2-7, with D unresolved. The germline CDR1 and CDR2 sequences are GTSNPN and SVGIG (reference sequence). CDR3 size: 12 residues. Trimming left V 4 bases short and J 2 bases short, with 9 bases between.

This chain connects TRBV27 to TRBJ1-4, with a possible D match to TRBD1 (5 bases). CDR3 length: 19 residues. Deletions cut 6 bases from V and 4 bases from J, with 27 bases between. Looked up from germline, CDR1 is MNHEY and CDR2 is SMNVEV (reference sequence). The CDR3, as DNA: TGTGCCAGCAGCCCTATCACAGGTGTAATAGTCGGGGTTAATGAAAAACTGTTTTTT. The encoded protein is CASSPITGVIVGVNEKLFF.

The chain carries TRBV10-2 and TRBJ2-7; 10 bases are a match to TRBD2. The CDR3 is made up of 15 amino acids. Germline V gene data show CDR1 as WSHSY and CDR2 as SAAADI. J was trimmed by 3 bases and V by 6 bases; bases with no gene match: 8. The CDR3: CASRPGLAADYEQYF. CDR3 sequence (DNA): TGCGCCAGCAGACCCGGACTAGCGGCAGACTACGAGCAGTACTTC.